Below, one T cell receptor (beta chain) is given with its context. There are a few counts of this clonotype. This receptor's antigen is unknown. Within one base of it there is no much larger clone, and no base qualities were kept. The record originates from a study of T-cell reconstitution after alpha-beta-depleted transplantation in children (dated by TCRdb to between 2015 and 2016). Study-level background: The study quantitatively tracked T-cell immune reconstitution after TCRalphabeta/CD19-depleted allogeneic hematopoietic cell transplantation in children using TCR repertoire profiling.

The germline V gene (reference sequence) sets CDR1 to DFQATT and CDR2 to SNEGSKA. The CDR3 goes from the cysteine to the phenylalanine over 16 residues. Kept here is only the CDR3 DNA, which spans 48 bases and is read in frame from base 1. Cut back by 1 base and 3 bases, the V and J ends lie 16 bases apart. The investigation overall reported the following: Over the following months the frequencies of hyperexpanded clones went down, and after one year T-cell counts and TCRbeta diversity were mostly credited to newly produced T cells. The apparently early alphabetaT-cell count recovery about two months after transplant was reportedly dependent on only several hundred rapidly expanded clones derived from non-depleted graft cells. In some patients, high TCRbeta diversity at day 60 was attributed to recipient T cells and intrathymic progenitors that had survived conditioning.

This specimen's treatment or condition label, per the study, means: allogeneic hematopoietic cell transplantation with graft depleted of TCRalphabeta T cells and CD19 B cells. The children who served as transplant recipients had been given grafts of TCRalphabeta/CD19-depleted allogeneic hematopoietic cells. Libraries came from PCR. TCRdb names Illumina HiSeq 2500 as the instrument used. TCR libraries were prepared with molecular barcoding, using unique molecular identifiers to normalize TCRbeta repertoire quantification. TCRdb handled the public reads itself, with Q25 trimming in fastp and clone calling in MiXCR, and kept productive beta chains. Here each entry gathers all rows of one CDR3 protein and keeps the most common genes and DNA. The table for this sample lists about 250,000 distinct CDR3 sequences; under 30% of them were counted only once. The ten biggest clones cover roughly 5% of the sample.

This chain joins TRBV20-1 to TRBJ2-1; possibly the D gene is TRBD1, per 6 matching bases. The source was PBMCs, mostly from graft donor cells, collected 360 days after TCRalphabeta/CD19-depleted stem cell transplant. This TCR was recovered from a female patient under 10 years old who had a stem cell transplant for congenital amegakaryocytic thrombocytopenia, so the T cells may come from the graft donor. The CDR3 reads CSARGSVGGSYNEQFF. In nucleotides, the sequence is TGCAGTGCTAGAGGGTCGGTAGGGGGTAGCTACAATGAGCAGTTCTTC.